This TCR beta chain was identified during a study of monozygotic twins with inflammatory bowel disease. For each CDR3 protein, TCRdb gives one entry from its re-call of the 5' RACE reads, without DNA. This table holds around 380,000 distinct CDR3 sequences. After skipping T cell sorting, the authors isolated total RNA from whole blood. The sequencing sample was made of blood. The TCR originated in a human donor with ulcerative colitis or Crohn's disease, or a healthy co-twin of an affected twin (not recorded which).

CDR3 loop: CSACRVSGIYEQYF. This sequence joins TRBV20-1 and TRBJ2-7; the TCRdb D gene call, TRBD2, has no DNA to confirm it. Germline V lookup: CDR1 DFQATT, CDR2 SNEGSKA (reference sequence). The CDR3 is 14 amino acids.